These 14 T cell receptor beta chains were all obtained from the same sample, sequenced in a study of cytomegalovirus exposure and HLA in healthy donors. The PCR was carried out with 60 Vbeta primers and 13 Jbeta primers. Generated by immunoSEQ multiplex PCR, the TCRdb table keeps only in-frame clones and is missing some. Of some 160,000 clones detected, approximately 80% appear once; the ten largest clones hold 0.5%. The sequenced sample consisted of PBMCs. These receptors all come from a woman in her fifties or sixties in good health and CMV-seronegative.

This chain joins TRBV6-8 and TRBJ2-2; D might be TRBD2 (7 bases). Germline CDR1 is MNHGY and CDR2 is SAAAGT. CDR3 length: 19 residues. The V end was cut by 4 bases, the J end by 2 bases, with 23 bases between. CDR3 sequence: CASSSLPERGGQNTGELFF. The CDR3 bases are TGTGCCAGCAGTTCTCTACCCGAACGCGGGGGCCAAAACACCGGGGAGCTGTTTTTT.

V gene TRBV7-2 combines with J gene TRBJ1-5, with D unclear. Germline CDR1 reads SGHTA; CDR2 reads FQGNSA. Trimming took off 1 base at V and 0 bases at J, with 7 bases between the two ends. This CDR3 is built from 15 residues. The CDR3 sequence is CASSLVSDSNQPQHF. The CDR3 DNA sequence: TGTGCCAGCAGCTTAGTGTCAGATAGCAATCAGCCCCAGCATTTT.

The chain employs TRBV25-1 and TRBJ1-4, with D perhaps matching TRBD1 (6 bases). Germline CDR1 MGHDK, CDR2 SYGVNS. The length of the CDR3 is 13 residues. Trimming took 7 bases from V and 8 from J, leaving 14 bases between them. CDR3 bases: TGTGCCAGCAACGGTCCCAGGGGCGAAAAACTGTTTTTT. Protein sequence: CASNGPRGEKLFF. Full variable domain (outside the CDR3, taken from reference TRBV25-1 and TRBJ1-4): EADIYQTPRYLVIGTGKKITLECSQTMGHDKMYWYQQDPGMELHLIHYSYGVNSTEKGDLSSESTVSRIRTEHFPLTLESARPSHTSQYLCASNGPRGEKLFFGSGTQLSVL.

This chain uses TRBV7-8 with TRBJ1-2; D not resolved. The CDR3 is made up of 16 amino acids. Trimming took 1 base from V and 4 from J, leaving 16 bases between them. Germline V CDR1 and CDR2: SGHVS, FQNEAQ. The CDR3 spells CASSLERVLGAYGYTF. The CDR3 DNA reads as TGTGCCAGCAGCTTAGAGAGGGTCCTAGGCGCCTATGGCTACACCTTC.

This clone was detected only a few times. The rearrangement links TRBV28 to TRBJ2-7; 8 nucleotides line up with TRBD2. The germline gives CDR1 MDHEN, CDR2 SYDVKM. The CDR3 spans 13 residues. The J segment lost 5 bases and the V segment lost 7 bases, leaving 7 bases of the junction unmatched. CDR3: CASIAGSLDEQYF. The CDR3 coding sequence is TGTGCCAGCATAGCGGGAAGTCTGGACGAGCAGTACTTC.

V is TRBV6-1 and J is TRBJ1-1; no definite D call. V was shortened by 0 bases and J by 5 bases, with 7 bases between the two germline ends. The length of the CDR3 is 13 residues. The V gene's germline CDR1 is MNHNS and CDR2 SASEGT. CDR3 DNA: TGTGCCAGCAGTGAAGCGCGATCTACTGAAGCTTTCTTT. Residues: CASSEARSTEAFF.

V gene TRBV5-4 combines with J gene TRBJ2-1; TRBD2 matches 7 bases. There are 14 residues in the CDR3. After removal of 10 bases from V and 1 base from J, the junction contained 8 bases not matched to a gene. Germline CDR1 SGHNT, CDR2 YYREEE (reference sequence). CDR3 protein: CAAGPAGSYNEQFF. CDR3 DNA: TGTGCCGCCGGACCAGCGGGATCCTACAATGAGCAGTTCTTC. The entire variable domain, with the rest obtained from reference TRBV5-4 and TRBJ2-1, is as follows: ETGVTQSPTHLIKTRGQQVTLRCSSQSGHNTVSWYQQALGQGPQFIFQYYREEENGRGNFPPRFSGLQFPNYSSELNVNALELDDSALYLCAAGPAGSYNEQFFGPGTRLTVL.

The chain is built from TRBV11-2 and TRBJ2-7, with 11 bases matching TRBD1. The V gene end was trimmed by 4 bases and the J gene end by 3 bases; junction bases not matched to a gene: 8. Germline V gene data show CDR1 as SGHAT and CDR2 as FQNNGV. This CDR3 is 16 amino acids long. The chain's CDR3 is CASSSASGTGGYEQYF. Here the CDR3 DNA reads TGTGCCAGCAGCTCCGCTTCCGGGACAGGGGGCTACGAGCAGTACTTC.

J is TRBJ2-3 and V is TRBV15, with 11 bases aligning to TRBD2. The V and J ends lost 5 bases and 2 bases, in that order; junction bases with no gene match: 6. CDR3 size: 16 residues. Looked up from germline, CDR1 is LNHNV and CDR2 is YYDKDF (reference sequence). The CDR3 is CATSVRLAGNTDTQYF. CDR3 sequence (DNA): TGTGCCACCAGCGTGCGACTAGCGGGGAACACAGATACGCAGTATTTT.

This clone has just a few counts. The chain recombines TRBV19 with TRBJ1-4; D ambiguous. Germline V gene sequence: CDR1 LNHDA, CDR2 SQIVND (reference sequence). V dropped 2 bases and J dropped 4 bases, with 8 bases sitting between them. This CDR3 region has 14 residues. The chain's CDR3 is CASSIRDLNEKLFF. The CDR3 nucleotides are TGTGCCAGTAGTATAAGAGATCTTAATGAAAAACTGTTTTTT.

The rearrangement joins TRBV5-1 to TRBJ1-1; TRBD1 might be the D (6 bases). Germline V gives CDR1 SGHRS, CDR2 YFSETQ. This CDR3 contains 14 residues. Trimming removed 4 bases at V and 5 bases at J, with 15 bases between. This CDR3 reads CASSQQGIGTEAFF. The CDR3, as DNA: TGCGCCAGCAGCCAACAGGGTATAGGGACTGAAGCTTTCTTT. The full variable domain, its missing parts supplied by reference TRBV5-1 and TRBJ1-1, is KAGVTQTPRYLIKTRGQQVTLSCSPISGHRSVSWYQQTPGQGLQFLFEYFSETQRNKGNFPGRFSGRQFSNSRSEMNVSTLELGDSALYLCASSQQGIGTEAFFGQGTRLTVV.

The chain couples TRBV7-2 to TRBJ2-3; no clear D gene. Germline lookup yields CDR1 SGHTA and CDR2 FQGNSA. The CDR3 is 13 amino acids. V shed 5 bases and J shed 3 bases, with 9 bases lying between them. DNA of the CDR3: TGTGCCAGCAGCACCAGGAAGACAGATACGCAGTATTTT. Its protein is CASSTRKTDTQYF.

CDR3 sequence reads: CATSREASRETQYF. CDR3 DNA: TGTGCCACCAGCAGAGAGGCTAGTCGGGAGACCCAGTACTTC. This chain connects TRBV15 to TRBJ2-5; D not certain. Germline assignment: CDR1 LNHNV and CDR2 YYDKDF (reference sequence). The CDR3 sequence is 14 residues long. The V and J ends lost 0 bases and 5 bases respectively, with 10 bases between them.

The genes are TRBV6-1 and TRBJ2-1; no reliable D call. The V and J ends lost 4 bases and 5 bases respectively, with 6 bases between them. CDR1 is MNHNS and CDR2 is SASEGT in the germline V gene. CDR3 length equals 12 residues. DNA for the CDR3: TGTGCCAGCAGTGTACAACACAATGAGCAGTTCTTC. It encodes CASSVQHNEQFF.